The rows below give T cell receptor beta chains drawn from one sample of a study of T-cell memory formation after mild COVID-19. One entry per CDR3 protein results from TCRdb running MiXCR on the 5' RACE reads. The sample yields tens of thousands of distinct CDR3 sequences, 6.5% to 9% seen once. Material for sequencing was PBMCs or a T cell subset sorted from them (not recorded which). The receptors here all came from an adult woman who had mild COVID-19 (a few samples of this study predate the infection). Cell type and time point are not known. The conserved cysteine and the conserved F or W are not part of the CDR3 here.

cdr3_length: 10
v_call: TRBV20-1
cdr3_aa: SADGLDTEAF

cdr3_length: 14
v_call: TRBV24-1
cdr3_aa: ATSDPGTGGTGELF

cdr3_length: 11
v_call: TRBV20-1
cdr3_aa: SASPYSNQPQH

cdr3_length: 14
v_call: TRBV5-6
cdr3_aa: ASSPGQGPIVSEQY

cdr3_length: 17
v_call: TRBV25-1
cdr3_aa: ASSDRKGIAGPSTDTQY

cdr3_length: 10
v_call: TRBV20-1
cdr3_aa: SAGRRGETQY

cdr3_length: 13
v_call: TRBV7-9
cdr3_aa: ASSWGQGGDQPQH

cdr3_length: 18
v_call: TRBV12-3/TRBV12-4
cdr3_aa: ASLNTRGGGVTDSNQPQH

cdr3_length: 12
v_call: TRBV25-1
cdr3_aa: ASRMTGPSYEQY

cdr3_length: 13
v_call: TRBV25-1
cdr3_aa: ASGTSASRTDTQY

cdr3_length: 12
v_call: TRBV2
cdr3_aa: ASSETSVTYEQY

cdr3_length: 9
v_call: TRBV5-6
cdr3_aa: ASSLVDTQY

cdr3_length: 13
v_call: TRBV20-1
cdr3_aa: SAAPLSGDSYEQY

cdr3_length: 13
v_call: TRBV27
cdr3_aa: ASSSGTLGNQPQH

cdr3_length: 10
v_call: TRBV3-1
cdr3_aa: ASSQDGGLEY